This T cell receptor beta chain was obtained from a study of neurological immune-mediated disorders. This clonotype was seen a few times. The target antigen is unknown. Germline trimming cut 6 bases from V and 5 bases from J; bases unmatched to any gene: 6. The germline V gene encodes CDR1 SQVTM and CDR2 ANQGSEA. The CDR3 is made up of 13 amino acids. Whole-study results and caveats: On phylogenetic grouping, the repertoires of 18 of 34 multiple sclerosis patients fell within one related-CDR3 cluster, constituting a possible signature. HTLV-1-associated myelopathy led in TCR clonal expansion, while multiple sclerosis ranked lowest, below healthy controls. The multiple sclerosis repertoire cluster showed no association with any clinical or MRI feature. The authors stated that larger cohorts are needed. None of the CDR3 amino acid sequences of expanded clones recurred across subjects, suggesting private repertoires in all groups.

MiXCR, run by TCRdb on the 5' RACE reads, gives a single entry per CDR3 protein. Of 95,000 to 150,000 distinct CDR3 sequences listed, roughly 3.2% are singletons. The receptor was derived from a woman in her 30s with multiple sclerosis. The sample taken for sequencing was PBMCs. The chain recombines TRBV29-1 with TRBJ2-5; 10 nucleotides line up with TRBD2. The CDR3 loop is CSVRSGGRETQYF. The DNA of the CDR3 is TGCAGCGTCCGTAGCGGGGGGCGGGAGACCCAGTACTTC.